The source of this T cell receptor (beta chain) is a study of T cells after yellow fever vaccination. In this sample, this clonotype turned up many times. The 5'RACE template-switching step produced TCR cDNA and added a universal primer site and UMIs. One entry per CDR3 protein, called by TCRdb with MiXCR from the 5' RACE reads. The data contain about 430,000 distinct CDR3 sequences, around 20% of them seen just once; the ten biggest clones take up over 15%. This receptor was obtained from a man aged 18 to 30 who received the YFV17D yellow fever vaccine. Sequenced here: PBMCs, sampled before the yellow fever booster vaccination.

CDR3 coding DNA: TGTGCCAGCAGCTCCAGCAGGGGTGGCAATCAGCCCCAGCATTTT. This encodes CASSSSRGGNQPQHF. The chain combines TRBV7-2 with TRBJ1-5, with a possible D match to TRBD1 (6 bases). V was pared by 4 bases and J by 2 bases, with 12 bases between. The CDR3 has 15 residues. Germline V gene data show CDR1 as SGHTA and CDR2 as FQGNSA.